This TCR beta chain is from a study of control samples from healthy donors and cancer patients. J lost 7 bases, V lost 5 bases, and 7 bases had no gene match. The germline V gene has CDR1 SGHVS and CDR2 FNYEAQ. This CDR3 contains 13 residues. Some clones are missing from TCRdb's copy, which holds only in-frame ones; the method was immunoSEQ multiplex PCR. The sample has roughly 64,000 clones, about nine tenths seen once. The sequencing input was PBMCs. This rearrangement joins TRBV7-6 to TRBJ1-1; 7 nucleotides align to TRBD1. This receptor was identified in a woman aged 50 to 60 with colorectal cancer. The CDR3 DNA reads as TGTGCCAGCAGCACAAATAGACAGGGTGAAGCTTTCTTT. Its protein product is CASSTNRQGEAFF.